The clone carrying this T cell receptor beta chain was seen a few times. The antigen remains unidentified. Tagging with unique molecular identifiers was a feature of the TCR beta cDNA libraries. From roughly 1 to 10 million T cells, 500,000 or so cDNA molecules were obtained. TCRdb redid the calling of the PCR reads with MiXCR, one entry per CDR3 protein. The table has almost 700,000 distinct CDR3 sequences, roughly three fifths seen once. These data originate in a study of post-analysis software for immune sequencing data. Overall study results and limits: Significantly decreased normalized Chao1 diversity was recorded for multiple sclerosis patients relative to controls. Included in a set of about 5 TRBV segments more frequent in patients than controls were TRBV5-6, TRBV5-1 and TRBV20-1.

This CDR3 has 17 residues. The germline V gene encodes CDR1 SEHNR and CDR2 FQNEAQ (reference sequence). With 2 bases removed from V and 0 bases from J, the gap between germline ends came to 15 bases. The chain has TRBV7-9 and TRBJ2-3; D remains unclear. The material sequenced was blood. The clonotype originates from a girl between 2 and 10 years old with multiple sclerosis. The CDR3 bases are TGTGCCAGCAGCTTAAACCGGCAGGACCCTAGCACAGATACGCAGTATTTT. This gives the protein CASSLNRQDPSTDTQYF.